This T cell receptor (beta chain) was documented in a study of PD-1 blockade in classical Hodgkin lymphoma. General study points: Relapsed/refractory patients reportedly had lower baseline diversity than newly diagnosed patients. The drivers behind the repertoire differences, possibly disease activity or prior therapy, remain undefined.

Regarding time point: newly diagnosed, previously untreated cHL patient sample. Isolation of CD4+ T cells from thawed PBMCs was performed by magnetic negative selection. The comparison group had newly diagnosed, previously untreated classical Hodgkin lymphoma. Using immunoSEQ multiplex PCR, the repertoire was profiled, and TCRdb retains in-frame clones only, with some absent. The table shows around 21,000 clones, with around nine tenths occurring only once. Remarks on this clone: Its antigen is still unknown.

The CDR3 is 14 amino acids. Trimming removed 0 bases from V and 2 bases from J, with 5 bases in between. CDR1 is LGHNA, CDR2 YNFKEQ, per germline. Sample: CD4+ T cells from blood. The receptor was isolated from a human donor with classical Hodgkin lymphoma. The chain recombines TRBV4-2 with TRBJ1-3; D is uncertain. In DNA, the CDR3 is TGTGCCAGCAGCCAAGACTCACCTGGAAACACCATATATTTT. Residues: CASSQDSPGNTIYF.